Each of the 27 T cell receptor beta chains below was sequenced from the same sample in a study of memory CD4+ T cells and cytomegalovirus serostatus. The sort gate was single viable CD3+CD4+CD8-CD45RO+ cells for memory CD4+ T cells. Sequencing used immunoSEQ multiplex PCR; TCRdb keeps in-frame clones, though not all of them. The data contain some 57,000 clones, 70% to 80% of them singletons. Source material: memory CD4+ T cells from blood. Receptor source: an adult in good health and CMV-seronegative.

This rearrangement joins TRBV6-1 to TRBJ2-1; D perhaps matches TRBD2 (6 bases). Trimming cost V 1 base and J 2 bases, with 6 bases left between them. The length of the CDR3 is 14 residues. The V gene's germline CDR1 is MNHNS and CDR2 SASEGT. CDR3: CASSEGGAYNEQFF. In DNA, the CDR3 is TGTGCCAGCAGTGAAGGGGGGGCCTACAATGAGCAGTTCTTC.

The CDR3 region is CASSLRGGQETQYF. CDR3 nucleotide sequence: TGCGCCAGCAGCTTGCGCGGGGGCCAAGAGACCCAGTACTTC. The genes are TRBV5-1 and TRBJ2-5, with 7 bases lining up with TRBD2. The CDR3 consists of 14 residues. V lost 1 base, J lost 1 base, and 1 base stayed unmatched. Germline CDR1 SGHRS, CDR2 YFSETQ.

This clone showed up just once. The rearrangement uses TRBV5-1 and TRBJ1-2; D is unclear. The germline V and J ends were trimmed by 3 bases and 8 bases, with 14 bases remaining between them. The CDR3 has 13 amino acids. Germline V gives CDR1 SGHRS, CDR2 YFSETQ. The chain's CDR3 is CASSSTASGGYTF. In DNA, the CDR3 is TGCGCCAGCAGCTCGACCGCGTCGGGAGGCTACACCTTC.

CDR3 sequence reads: CAGGDQGSGNTIYF. For the CDR3, the DNA is TGTGCCGGGGGGGATCAGGGCTCTGGAAACACCATATATTTT. The chain links TRBV6-1 to TRBJ1-3; D might be TRBD1 (5 bases). The germline CDR1 and CDR2 sequences are MNHNS and SASEGT. Trimming took off 11 bases at V and 0 bases at J, with 14 bases between the two ends. The CDR3 contains 14 residues.

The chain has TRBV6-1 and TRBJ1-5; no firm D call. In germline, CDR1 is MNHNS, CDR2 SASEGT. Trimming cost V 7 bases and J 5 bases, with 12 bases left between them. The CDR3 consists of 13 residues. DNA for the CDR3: TGTGCCAGCAACCGATACCCCGATCAGCCCCAGCATTTT. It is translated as CASNRYPDQPQHF.

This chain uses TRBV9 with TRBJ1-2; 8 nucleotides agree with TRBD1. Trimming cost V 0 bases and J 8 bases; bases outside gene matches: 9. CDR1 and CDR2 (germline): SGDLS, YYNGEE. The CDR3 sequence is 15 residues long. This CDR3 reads CASSVGQGYWSGYTF. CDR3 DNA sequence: TGTGCCAGCAGCGTAGGACAGGGGTATTGGAGCGGCTACACCTTC.

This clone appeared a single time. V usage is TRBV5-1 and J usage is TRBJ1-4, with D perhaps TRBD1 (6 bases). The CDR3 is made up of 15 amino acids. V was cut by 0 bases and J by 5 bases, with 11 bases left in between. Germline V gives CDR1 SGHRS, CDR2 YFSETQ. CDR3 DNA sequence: TGCGCCAGCAGCTTGGGTGGACAGACAAATGAAAAACTGTTTTTT. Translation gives CASSLGGQTNEKLFF.

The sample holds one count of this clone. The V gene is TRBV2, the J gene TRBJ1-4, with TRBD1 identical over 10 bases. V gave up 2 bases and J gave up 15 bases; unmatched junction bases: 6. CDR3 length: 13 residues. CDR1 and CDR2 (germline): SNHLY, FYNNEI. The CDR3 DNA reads TGTGCCAGCAGTGAAAGGGACAGGGGTTCCGTGTTTTTT. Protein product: CASSERDRGSVFF.

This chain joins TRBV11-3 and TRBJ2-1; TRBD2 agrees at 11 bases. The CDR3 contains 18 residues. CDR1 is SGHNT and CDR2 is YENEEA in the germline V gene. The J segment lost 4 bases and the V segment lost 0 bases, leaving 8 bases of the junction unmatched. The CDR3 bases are TGTGCCAGCAGCTTAGAGGGTGTCGGGACTAGCGGTTACAATGAGCAGTTCTTC. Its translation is CASSLEGVGTSGYNEQFF.

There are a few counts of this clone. CDR3 sequence: CASSQDGFQVGSPLHF. The CDR3 DNA is TGCGCCAGCAGCCAAGATGGGTTCCAGGTGGGTTCACCCCTCCACTTT. The chain uses TRBV4-1 and TRBJ1-6; D remains unclear. The CDR3 has 16 residues. With 0 bases removed from V and 9 bases from J, the gap between germline ends came to 15 bases. The germline V gene encodes CDR1 MGHRA and CDR2 YSYEKL.

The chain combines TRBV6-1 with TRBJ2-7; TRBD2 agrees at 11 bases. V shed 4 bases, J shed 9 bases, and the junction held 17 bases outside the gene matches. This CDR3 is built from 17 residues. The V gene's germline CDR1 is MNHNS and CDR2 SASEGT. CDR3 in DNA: TGTGCCAGCAGTGCGGCCCTAGCGGGAGGCACCCGACCCGGGCAGTACTTC. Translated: CASSAALAGGTRPGQYF.

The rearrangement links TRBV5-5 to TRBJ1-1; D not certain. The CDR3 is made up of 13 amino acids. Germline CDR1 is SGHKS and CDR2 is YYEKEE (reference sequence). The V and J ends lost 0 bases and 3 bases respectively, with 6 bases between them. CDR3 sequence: CASSLEFYTEAFF. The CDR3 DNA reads TGTGCCAGCAGCTTGGAATTTTACACTGAAGCTTTCTTT. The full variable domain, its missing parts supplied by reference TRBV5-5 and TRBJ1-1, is DAGVTQSPTHLIKTRGQQVTLRCSPISGHKSVSWYQQVLGQGPQFIFQYYEKEERGRGNFPDRFSARQFPNYSSELNVNALLLGDSALYLCASSLEFYTEAFFGQGTRLTVV.

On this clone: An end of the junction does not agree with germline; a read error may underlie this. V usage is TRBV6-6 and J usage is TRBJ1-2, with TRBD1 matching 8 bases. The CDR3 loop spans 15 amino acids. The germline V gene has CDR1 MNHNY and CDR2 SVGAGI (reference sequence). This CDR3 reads CASSDSRTGSGGYTF. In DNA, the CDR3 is TGTGCCAGCAGTGACTCAAGGACAGGGTCTGGTGGCTACACCTTC.

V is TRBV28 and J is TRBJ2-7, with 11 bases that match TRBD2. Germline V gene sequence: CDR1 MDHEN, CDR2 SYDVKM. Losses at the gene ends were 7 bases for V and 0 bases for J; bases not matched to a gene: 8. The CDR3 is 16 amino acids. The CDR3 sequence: CASTELAGAPSYEQYF. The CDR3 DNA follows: TGTGCCAGCACCGAACTAGCGGGAGCACCCTCCTACGAGCAGTACTTC.

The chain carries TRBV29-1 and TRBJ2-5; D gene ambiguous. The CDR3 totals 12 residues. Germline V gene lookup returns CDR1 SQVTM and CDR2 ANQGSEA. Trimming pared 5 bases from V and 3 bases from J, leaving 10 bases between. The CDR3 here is CSVLVIKETQYF. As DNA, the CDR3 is TGCAGCGTTCTGGTTATAAAAGAGACCCAGTACTTC. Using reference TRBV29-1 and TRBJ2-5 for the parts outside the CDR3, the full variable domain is SAVISQKPSRDICQRGTSLTIQCQVDSQVTMMFWYRQQPGQSLTLIATANQGSEATYESGFVIDKFPISRPNLTFSTLTVSNMSPEDSSIYLCSVLVIKETQYFGPGTRLLVL.

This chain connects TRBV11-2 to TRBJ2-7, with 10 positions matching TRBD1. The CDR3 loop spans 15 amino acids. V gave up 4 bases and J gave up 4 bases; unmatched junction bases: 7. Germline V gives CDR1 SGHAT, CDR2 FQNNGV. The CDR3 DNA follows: TGTGCCAGCAGCTACACCGGGACAGGGGCATACGAGCAGTACTTC. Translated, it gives CASSYTGTGAYEQYF.

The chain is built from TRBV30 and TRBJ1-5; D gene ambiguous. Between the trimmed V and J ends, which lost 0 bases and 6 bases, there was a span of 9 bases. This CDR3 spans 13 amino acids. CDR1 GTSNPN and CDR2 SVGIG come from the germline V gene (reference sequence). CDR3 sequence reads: CAWSVERLQPQHF. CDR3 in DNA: TGTGCCTGGAGTGTAGAACGCCTTCAGCCCCAGCATTTT.

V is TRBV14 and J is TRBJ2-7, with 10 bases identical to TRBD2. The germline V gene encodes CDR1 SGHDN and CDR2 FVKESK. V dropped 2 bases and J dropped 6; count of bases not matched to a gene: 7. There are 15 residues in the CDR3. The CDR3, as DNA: TGTGCCAGCAGCCAACAAGCGGGAGGGGTCACCGAGCAGTACTTC. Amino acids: CASSQQAGGVTEQYF.

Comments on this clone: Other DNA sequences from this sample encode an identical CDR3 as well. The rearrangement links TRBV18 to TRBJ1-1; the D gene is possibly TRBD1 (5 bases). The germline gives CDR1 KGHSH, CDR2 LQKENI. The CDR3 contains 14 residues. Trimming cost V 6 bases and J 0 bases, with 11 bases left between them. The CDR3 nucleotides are TGTGCCAGCTCCGGGGCCTCTATGAACACTGAAGCTTTCTTT. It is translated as CASSGASMNTEAFF.

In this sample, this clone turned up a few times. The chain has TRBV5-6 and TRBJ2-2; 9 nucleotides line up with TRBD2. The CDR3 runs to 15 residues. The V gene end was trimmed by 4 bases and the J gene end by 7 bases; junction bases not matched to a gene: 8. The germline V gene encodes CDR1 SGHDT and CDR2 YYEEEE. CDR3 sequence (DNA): TGTGCCAGCAGCAGATTAGCGGGAGAGGTCGGGGAGCTGTTTTTT. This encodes CASSRLAGEVGELFF.

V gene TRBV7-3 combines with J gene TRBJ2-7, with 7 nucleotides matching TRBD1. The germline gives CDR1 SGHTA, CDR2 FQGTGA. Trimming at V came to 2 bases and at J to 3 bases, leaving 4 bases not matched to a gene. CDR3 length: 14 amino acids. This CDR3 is CASSLGPGGYEQYF. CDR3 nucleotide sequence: TGTGCCAGCAGCTTAGGTCCAGGGGGCTACGAGCAGTACTTC.

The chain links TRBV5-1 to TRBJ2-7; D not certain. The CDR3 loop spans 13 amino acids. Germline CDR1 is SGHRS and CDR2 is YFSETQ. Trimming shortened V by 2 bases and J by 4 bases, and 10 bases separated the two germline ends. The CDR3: CASSFASQYEQYF. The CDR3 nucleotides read TGCGCCAGCAGCTTCGCCTCTCAATACGAGCAGTACTTC.

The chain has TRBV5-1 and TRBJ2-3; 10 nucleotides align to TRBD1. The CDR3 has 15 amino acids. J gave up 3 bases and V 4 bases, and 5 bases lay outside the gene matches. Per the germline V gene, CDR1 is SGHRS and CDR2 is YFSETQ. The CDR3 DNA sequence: TGCGCCAGCAGCCCGGGACAGGGGCAGACAGATACGCAGTATTTT. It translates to CASSPGQGQTDTQYF. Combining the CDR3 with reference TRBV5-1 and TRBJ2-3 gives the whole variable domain KAGVTQTPRYLIKTRGQQVTLSCSPISGHRSVSWYQQTPGQGLQFLFEYFSETQRNKGNFPGRFSGRQFSNSRSEMNVSTLELGDSALYLCASSPGQGQTDTQYFGPGTRLTVL.

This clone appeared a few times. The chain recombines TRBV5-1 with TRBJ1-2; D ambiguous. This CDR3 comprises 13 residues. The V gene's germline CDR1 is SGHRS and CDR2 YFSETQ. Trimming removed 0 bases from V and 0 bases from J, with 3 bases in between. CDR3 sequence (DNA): TGCGCCAGCAGCTTGGAGTCTAACTATGGCTACACCTTC. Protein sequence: CASSLESNYGYTF. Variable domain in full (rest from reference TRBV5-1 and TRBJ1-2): KAGVTQTPRYLIKTRGQQVTLSCSPISGHRSVSWYQQTPGQGLQFLFEYFSETQRNKGNFPGRFSGRQFSNSRSEMNVSTLELGDSALYLCASSLESNYGYTFGSGTRLTVV.

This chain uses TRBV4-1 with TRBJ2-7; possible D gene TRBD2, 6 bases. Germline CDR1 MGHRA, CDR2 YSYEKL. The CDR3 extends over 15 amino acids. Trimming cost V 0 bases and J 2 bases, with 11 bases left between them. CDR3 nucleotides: TGCGCCAGCAGCCAAGATGGGCCGGGAGCCTACGAGCAGTACTTC. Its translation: CASSQDGPGAYEQYF.

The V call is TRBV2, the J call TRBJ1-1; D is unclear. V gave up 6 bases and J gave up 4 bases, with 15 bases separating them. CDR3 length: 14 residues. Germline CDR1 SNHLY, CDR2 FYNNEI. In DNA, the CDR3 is TGTGCCAGCAGGTCCGGACCGCGAAGCACTGAAGCTTTCTTT. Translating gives CASRSGPRSTEAFF.

CDR3 sequence (DNA): TGTGCCATCAGGCCGACAGGGTCCTACGTGCAGTTCTTC. It codes for CAIRPTGSYVQFF. The chain joins TRBV10-3 to TRBJ2-1; 7 nucleotides match TRBD1. Germline trimming cut 6 bases from V and 12 bases from J; bases unmatched to any gene: 11. CDR1 is ENHRY and CDR2 is SYGVKD in the germline V gene. The CDR3 consists of 13 residues.